The rows below give T cell receptor beta chains drawn from one sample of a study of cytomegalovirus exposure and HLA in healthy donors. Clones were sequenced by immunoSEQ multiplex PCR, and TCRdb holds only the in-frame ones, with some missing. The table lists 150,000 to 200,000 clones, 75% to 90% of them singletons. Source material: PBMCs. Receptors were obtained from a man younger than 35 in good health and CMV-seropositive. Each CDR3 is given with its conserved first and last residue.

J	V	length	CDR3
TRBJ2-3	TRBV28	12	CASSLGGDTQYF
TRBJ2-4	TRBV30	11	CAWVGSRIQYF
TRBJ2-5	TRBV6-1	15	CASSRVAGAGETQYF
TRBJ2-7	TRBV2	15	CASSEQGEPPYEQYF
TRBJ1-1	TRBV5-1	13	CASIGEGNTEAFF
TRBJ1-5	TRBV9	14	CASSAAGGNQPQHF
TRBJ2-3	TRBV30	12	CAWSPNTDTQYF
TRBJ1-1	TRBV5-6	14	CASSLERGNTEAFF
TRBJ1-1	TRBV5-4	15	CASSLDLQENTEAFF
TRBJ2-2	TRBV6-5	12	CASSWRGGELFF
TRBJ2-7	TRBV25-1	14	CASSELAEDYEQYF
TRBJ2-1	TRBV5-1	16	CASSLATSGRVNEQFF
TRBJ2-6	TRBV4-2	15	CASSQAGTGANVLTF
TRBJ2-4	TRBV15	17	CATSRDLWREGKNIQYF
TRBJ1-2	TRBV6-6	12	CAISLRGGGYTF
TRBJ2-7	TRBV28	13	CASRLQGVYEQYF
TRBJ2-2	TRBV7-2	16	CASSRRGTANTGELFF
TRBJ2-2	TRBV28	15	CASRLPSPNTGELFF
TRBJ2-7	TRBV7-2	13	CASSLGQKYEQYF
TRBJ2-3	TRBV11-2	18	CASSSGTSGSVGTDTQYF
TRBJ2-7	TRBV14	14	CASSPRVLLFEQYF
TRBJ2-1	TRBV15	14	CATSRGLADNEQFF
TRBJ2-1	TRBV28	15	CASSFRSSAYNEQFF
TRBJ2-5	TRBV2	15	CASRTTQVGGQTQYF
TRBJ2-7	TRBV4-3	13	CASSHRQGDEQYF
TRBJ2-7	TRBV6-4	15	CASSFEVAGVYEQYF
TRBJ2-1	TRBV4-2	17	CASSQGTSGRVWDEQFF
TRBJ1-5	TRBV7-8	14	CASSLPAEIQPQHF
TRBJ1-1	TRBV11-2	14	CASSFQGLNTEAFF
TRBJ2-3	TRBV18	16	CASSPDGGARADTQYF
TRBJ2-5	TRBV14	17	CASSQILGLAGGETQYF
TRBJ2-3	TRBV5-4	14	CASSLGPRLDTQYF
TRBJ1-5	TRBV27	13	CASSYRVMEAQHF
TRBJ1-4	TRBV7-8	14	CASSTGRANEKLFF
TRBJ2-5	TRBV30	14	CAWMEIAVGETQYF
TRBJ2-1	TRBV30	15	CAWSGLAGGYNEQFF
TRBJ1-1	TRBV28	13	CASSGPGDTEAFF
TRBJ2-7	TRBV28	14	CASISGGQPYEQYF
TRBJ2-7	TRBV7-2	12	CASSLSRGEQYF
TRBJ1-1	TRBV4-1	13	CASSQGASSLAFF
TRBJ2-7	TRBV7-2	16	CASSLGIAGFRYEQYF
TRBJ1-2	TRBV30	13	CAWTPGTGSGYTF
TRBJ2-2	TRBV27	15	CASSRTSWNTGELFF
TRBJ2-3	TRBV2	14	CASRGLAGGDTQYF
TRBJ2-7	TRBV27	13	CASSAGVSYEQYF
TRBJ2-7	TRBV7-2	13	CASSAETTGEQYF
TRBJ2-7	TRBV7-2	14	CASRLAGEGHEQYF
TRBJ2-5	TRBV9	15	CASSSRDRFQETQYF
TRBJ1-1	TRBV6-6	16	CASSSQGFGRNTEAFF
TRBJ2-1	TRBV14	14	CASSLLSSYNEQFF
TRBJ1-1	TRBV7-9	14	CASSPTYDRSEAFF
TRBJ1-5	TRBV7-6	15	CASSPVAGVDQPQHF
TRBJ2-7	TRBV5-4	14	CASSIRQGGSEQYF